Here is one T cell receptor (beta chain) with its context. This clone was recorded a few times. No antigen is known for it. No base qualities exist here, and no much larger clone lies one base off it. These data originate in a study of blood T cell repertoires in COVID-19 (dated by TCRdb to 2018 to 2021). Some background on the complete study: The collaborator samples originated in the United States, Italy and Spain and spanned the acute and convalescent phases of COVID-19. The sample metadata nearly always contained a de-identified subject ID, COVID-19 status, age in years and sex. Subjects who had been exposed to COVID-19, were actively infected with it, or had recovered from it provided the deeply sampled blood TCRbeta repertoires that made up the dataset. The repertoires were released in a freely available public database meant as a resource for research on the immune response to SARS-CoV-2. The material from the prospective study consisted of cDNA or gDNA derived from T cells, B-cell-depleted T cells, or PBMCs. The samples were drawn from the first 160 participants of the ongoing ImmuneRACE study and from 1,254 subjects provided by 6 global collaborators. Where HLA class I and class II types were available, the types were taken from metadata supplied by the sample provider, not from assay-based typing.

The immunoSEQ Assay, a bias-controlled multiplex PCR, was used to amplify TCRbeta CDR3 regions from genomic DNA. Under the source paper's analysis protocol: The number of nucleated cells in each sample was estimated from the amplification of reference gene primers within the assay. To quantify the absolute abundance of each unique TCRbeta CDR3 rearrangement, sequence reads were collapsed and filtered. For each sample, productive Simpson clonality was calculated as the square root of Simpson's diversity index over productive rearrangements. Here the immuneACCESS table is served through TCRdb, limited to in-frame sequences with V and J called. Missing clones are a known gap in these copies; in checked studies unresolved V genes cover under half, and the rest lacks a known reason. V, J and clone size derive from that table, while D and trimming were established from the DNA sequence. This sample has about 220,000 clones in its table, and 80% to 85% of those were observed once. The top ten clones comprise roughly 5.5% of the sample.

What the work shows at the level of the full study, not this receptor alone: The amount of clinical and demographic metadata varied by source and participant and was provided uncurated.

One collaborating source in Seattle enrolled patients while the patients were actively infected and followed the patients over time throughout the course of disease. Collaborating institutions collected whole blood in K2EDTA tubes following their own protocols. For TCRbeta analysis, collaborators shipped samples in one of three forms: frozen whole blood, isolated PBMCs, or DNA extracted from either of those sample types. CDR3 length: 15 amino acids, cysteine to phenylalanine. The read is trimmed to its CDR3 DNA, 45 bases read in frame from base 1. The germline V and J ends show losses of 5 bases and 6 bases respectively, and no gene match explains 7 bases of the junction. CDR1 and CDR2 (SNHLY, FYNNEI) derive from the germline V gene.

The rearrangement joined TRBV2 to TRBJ2-3; TRBD1 matches 11 bases in the middle. The sequence came from a woman between 65 and 79 years old with COVID-19, enrolled during active disease. Input material: peripheral blood. The CDR3 sequence is CASSLDRGQEDTQYF. The DNA reads as follows: TGTGCCAGCAGTCTGGACAGGGGGCAGGAGGATACGCAGTATTTT.